This T cell receptor (beta chain) originates from a study of cytomegalovirus exposure and HLA in healthy donors. General study findings and limits: Rare sequences made up most TCRs, while some public TCRs were found in many donors. Researchers reportedly found TCR beta sequences accurately predicted most subjects' HLA-A and HLA-B alleles.

The V and J ends lost 0 bases and 4 bases, in that order; junction bases with no gene match: 10. Germline assignment: CDR1 LGHNA and CDR2 YSLEER. CDR3 length: 18 amino acids. 13 Jbeta primers and 60 Vbeta primers were used for the PCR. Under the authors' procedure: Later work found 65 million to 100 million unique TCR beta chains, with roughly 11 million shared. Profiled with immunoSEQ multiplex PCR; TCRdb holds only in-frame clones, not every one. The DNA gave D and trimming, while V, J and clone size come from that table. The sample records roughly 180,000 clones, roughly 80% being singletons. Details on this clone: No antigen is known for it.

The rearrangement links TRBV4-3 to TRBJ2-2; 8 positions match TRBD2. Sequencing used PBMCs. This receptor was obtained from a female donor in good health and CMV-seronegative. The CDR3 DNA is TGCGCCAGCAGCCAAGACAGGACGGGAGGGTGGGCCACCGGGGAGCTGTTTTTT. As protein: CASSQDRTGGWATGELFF.